This T cell receptor beta chain is from a study of cytomegalovirus exposure and HLA in healthy donors. The repertoire was sequenced with immunoSEQ multiplex PCR; TCRdb's copy has only in-frame clones and lacks some. Among tens of thousands of clones listed, over 85% were seen once. Study outcomes and limitations: Reported performance of the classifier showed diagnosis of cytomegalovirus status with high specificity and sensitivity. Listed as cytomegalovirus-associated were around 160 TCR beta chains. According to a later analysis, TCR clusters from the first cohort tended to co-occur in the 120 or so validation repertoires. In vitro work confirmed that three CMV-associated chains recognize CMV antigens.

With regard to this clone: The antigen remains undetermined.

CDR1 is MDHEN, CDR2 SYDVKM, per germline. V lost 6 bases, J lost 2 bases, and 7 bases lay in between. The CDR3 length is 12 residues. Sequenced: PBMCs. The sequence came from a woman aged 18-29 years in good health and CMV-seropositive. The genes are TRBV28 and TRBJ2-5, with D maybe TRBD1 (6 bases). The CDR3 sequence: CASSRGQETQYF. The CDR3 bases are TGTGCCAGCAGCAGGGGACAAGAGACCCAGTACTTC.